This T cell receptor (beta chain) stems from a study of T cells in Graves' hyperthyroidism and ophthalmopathy. Researchers amplified the TCR beta CDR3 regions from RNA transcripts. The HTBI set primed first-round TCR CDR3 RT-PCR. Each CDR3 protein is one row after TCRdb ran MiXCR on the multiplex PCR reads. The sample gives about 400,000 distinct CDR3 sequences, more than 13% of which show up once; 25% to 30% is in the top ten. The CDR3 covers 15 residues. The germline gives CDR1 SGHAT, CDR2 FQNNGV. Between the trimmed V and J ends, which lost 5 bases and 8 bases, there was a span of 21 bases. This clonotype was detected many times.

The sequenced sample was blood. The V and J genes are TRBV11-2 and TRBJ1-2; possibly TRBD1 for D (6 bases). The clonotype comes from a man between 45 and 60 years old with Graves' ophthalmopathy. The CDR3 here is CASSILVGGPDGYTF. In DNA, the CDR3 is TGTGCCAGCAGCATCCTTGTTGGGGGCCCTGACGGCTACACCTTC.